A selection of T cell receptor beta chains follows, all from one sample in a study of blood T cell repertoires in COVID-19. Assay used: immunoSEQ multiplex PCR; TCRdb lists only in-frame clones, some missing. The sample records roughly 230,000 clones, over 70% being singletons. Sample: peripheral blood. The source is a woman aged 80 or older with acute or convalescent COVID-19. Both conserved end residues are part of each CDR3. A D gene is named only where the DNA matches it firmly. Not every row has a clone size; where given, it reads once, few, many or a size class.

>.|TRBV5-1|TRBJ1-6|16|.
CASSVPGGGGNSPLHF
TGCGCCAGCAGCGTCCCCGGAGGGGGGGGGAATTCACCCCTCCACTTT
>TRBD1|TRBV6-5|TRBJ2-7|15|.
CASSYEGQGIDEQYF
TGTGCCAGCAGTTACGAGGGACAGGGTATCGACGAGCAGTACTTC
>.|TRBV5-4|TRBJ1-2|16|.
CASSSGTGPPNYGYTF
TGTGCCAGCAGCTCCGGAACAGGGCCCCCTAACTATGGCTACACCTTC
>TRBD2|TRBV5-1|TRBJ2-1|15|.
CASSQAGLSYNEQFF
TGCGCCAGCAGCCAAGCGGGACTATCCTACAATGAGCAGTTCTTC
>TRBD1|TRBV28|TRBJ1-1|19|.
CASSLYQGATKTTNTEAFF
TGTGCCAGCAGTTTATACCAGGGGGCAACTAAAACGACGAACACTGAAGCTTTCTTT
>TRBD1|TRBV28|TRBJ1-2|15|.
CASSQPGQGAAGYTF
TGTGCCAGCAGCCAACCGGGACAGGGGGCTGCTGGCTACACCTTC
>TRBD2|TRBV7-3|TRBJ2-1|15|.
CASSRTSGSYNEQFF
TGTGCCAGCAGCCGCACTAGCGGGAGCTACAATGAGCAGTTCTTC
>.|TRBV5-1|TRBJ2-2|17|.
CASSSMASFSSTGELFF
TGCGCCAGCAGCTCAATGGCTAGTTTCTCAAGTACCGGGGAGCTGTTTTTT
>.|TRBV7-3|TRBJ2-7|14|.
CASSYGGTANEQYF
TGTGCCAGCAGTTATGGGGGGACGGCTAACGAGCAGTACTTC
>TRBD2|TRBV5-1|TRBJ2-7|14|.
CASTGGGGSYEQYF
TGCGCCAGCACGGGGGGTGGAGGGAGCTACGAGCAGTACTTC
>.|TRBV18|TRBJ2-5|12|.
CASSPSAETQYF
TGTGCCAGCTCACCCAGTGCAGAGACCCAGTACTTC
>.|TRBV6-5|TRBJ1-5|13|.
CASSRYSNQPQHF
TGTGCCAGCAGCAGATATAGCAATCAGCCCCAGCATTTT
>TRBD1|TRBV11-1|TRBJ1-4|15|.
CASSSGQVREEKLFF
TGTGCCAGCAGCTCGGGACAGGTTCGGGAGGAAAAACTGTTTTTT
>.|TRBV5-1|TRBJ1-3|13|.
CASSPGTGNTIYF
TGCGCCAGCAGCCCAGGAACTGGAAACACCATATATTTT
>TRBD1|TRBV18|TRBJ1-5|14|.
CASSPDRGDQPQHF
TGTGCCAGCTCACCGGACAGGGGGGATCAGCCCCAGCATTTT
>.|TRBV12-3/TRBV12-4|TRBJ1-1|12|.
CASKEQPTEAFF
TGTGCCAGCAAGGAACAGCCCACTGAAGCTTTCTTT
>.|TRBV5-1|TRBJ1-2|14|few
CASSSGTGGHGYTF
TGCGCCAGCAGCTCTGGTACGGGGGGCCATGGCTACACCTTC
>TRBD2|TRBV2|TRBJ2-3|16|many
CASSARASGTTDTQYF
TGTGCCAGCAGTGCCCGGGCTAGCGGAACCACAGATACGCAGTATTTT
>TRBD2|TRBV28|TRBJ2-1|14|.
CASSPGASGNEQFF
TGTGCCAGCAGCCCTGGGGCTAGCGGGAATGAGCAGTTCTTC
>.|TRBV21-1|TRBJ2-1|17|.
CASSKALGGCSYNEQFF
TGTGCCAGCAGCAAAGCCCTCGGGGGGTGCTCCTACAATGAGCAGTTCTTC
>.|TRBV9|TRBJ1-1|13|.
CASSRDVFTEAFF
TGTGCCAGCAGCCGAGATGTATTCACTGAAGCTTTCTTT
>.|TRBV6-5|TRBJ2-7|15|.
CASSSSPTGGYEQYF
TGTGCCAGCAGTTCCTCCCCGACAGGAGGCTACGAGCAGTACTTC
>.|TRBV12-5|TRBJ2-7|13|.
CASVPEGAYEQYF
TGTGCTAGTGTACCTGAAGGGGCCTACGAGCAGTACTTC
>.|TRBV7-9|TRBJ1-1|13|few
CASSPTGNTEAFF
TGTGCCAGCAGCCCGACAGGGAACACTGAAGCTTTCTTT
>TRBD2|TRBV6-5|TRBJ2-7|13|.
CASGSGRAYEQYF
TGTGCCAGCGGAAGCGGGAGGGCCTACGAGCAGTACTTC
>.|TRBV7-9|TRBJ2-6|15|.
CASSPGRGGANVLTF
TGTGCCAGCAGCCCAGGGCGAGGTGGGGCCAACGTCCTGACTTTC
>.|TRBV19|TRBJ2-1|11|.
CASSRVNEQFF
TGTGCCAGTAGCAGGGTTAATGAGCAGTTCTTC
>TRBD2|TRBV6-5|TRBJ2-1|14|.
CASSLSGDTNEQFF
TGTGCCAGCAGTTTGAGCGGGGATACTAATGAGCAGTTCTTC
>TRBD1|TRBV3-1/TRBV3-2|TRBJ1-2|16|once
CASSQADRGRGGGYTF
TGTGCCAGCAGCCAGGCGGACAGGGGGAGAGGTGGTGGCTACACCTTC
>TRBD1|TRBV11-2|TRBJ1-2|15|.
CASSLDLQGVGGYTF
TGTGCCAGCAGCTTAGATCTGCAGGGGGTGGGTGGCTACACCTTC
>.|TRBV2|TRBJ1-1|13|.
CASKMGMNTEAFF
TGTGCCAGCAAAATGGGCATGAACACTGAAGCTTTCTTT
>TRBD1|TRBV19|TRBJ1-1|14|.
CASSLDRVPSEAFF
TGTGCCAGTAGTCTGGACAGGGTACCTAGTGAAGCTTTCTTT
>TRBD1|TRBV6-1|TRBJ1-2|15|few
CASSEFGQGGVGYTF
TGTGCCAGCAGTGAATTTGGCCAGGGGGGAGTAGGCTACACCTTC
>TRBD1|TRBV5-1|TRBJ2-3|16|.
CASSLWGQGATDTQYF
TGCGCCAGCAGCTTGTGGGGACAGGGGGCCACAGATACGCAGTATTTT
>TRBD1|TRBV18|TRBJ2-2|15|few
CASSPGQGYTGELFF
TGTGCCAGCTCACCGGGACAGGGGTACACCGGGGAGCTGTTTTTT
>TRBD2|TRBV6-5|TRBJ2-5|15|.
CASPERGDVLETQYF
TGTGCCAGCCCCGAGCGGGGGGATGTCCTAGAGACCCAGTACTTC
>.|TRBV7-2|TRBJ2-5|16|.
CASSFILGRTEETQYF
TGTGCCAGCAGCTTTATCCTAGGAAGAACGGAAGAGACCCAGTACTTC
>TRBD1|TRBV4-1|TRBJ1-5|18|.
CASSQDTKTGDSNQPQHF
TGCGCCAGCAGCCAAGATACGAAGACAGGGGATAGCAATCAGCCCCAGCATTTT
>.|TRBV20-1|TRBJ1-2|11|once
CSASAGSGYTF
TGCAGTGCTAGTGCGGGGAGCGGCTACACCTTC
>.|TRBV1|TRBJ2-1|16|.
CTSSHRPPSGGNEQFF
TGCACCAGCAGCCACAGACCCCCTAGCGGGGGGAATGAGCAGTTCTTC
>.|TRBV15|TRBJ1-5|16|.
CATSRDTGLVNQPQHF
TGTGCCACCAGCAGAGATACAGGGTTGGTCAATCAGCCCCAGCATTTT
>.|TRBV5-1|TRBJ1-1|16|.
CASSLDDIFMNTEAFF
TGCGCCAGCAGCTTGGATGACATTTTCATGAACACTGAAGCTTTCTTT
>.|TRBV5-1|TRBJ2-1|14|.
CASSLGHSNNEQFF
TGCGCCAGCAGCCTGGGCCACTCGAACAATGAGCAGTTCTTC
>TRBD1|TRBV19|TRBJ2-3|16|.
CASSIAGTGRTDTQYF
TGTGCCAGTAGTATCGCCGGGACAGGGAGAACAGATACGCAGTATTTT
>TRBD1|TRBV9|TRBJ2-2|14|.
CASSRGQATGELFF
TGTGCCAGCAGCAGGGGGCAGGCCACCGGGGAGCTGTTTTTT
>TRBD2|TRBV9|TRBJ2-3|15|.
CASSAREAPTDTQYF
TGTGCCAGCAGCGCCCGGGAGGCCCCCACAGATACGCAGTATTTT
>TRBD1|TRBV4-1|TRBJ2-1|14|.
CASSQEQVDRGLFF
TGCGCCAGCAGCCAAGAACAGGTGGACAGGGGTCTATTCTTC
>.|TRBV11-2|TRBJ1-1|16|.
CASSHTPGLGETEAFF
TGTGCCAGCAGCCACACCCCAGGGCTAGGTGAAACTGAAGCTTTCTTT
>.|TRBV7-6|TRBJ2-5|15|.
CASSFPGDGKETQYF
TGTGCCAGCTCGTTCCCAGGGGATGGTAAAGAGACCCAGTACTTC
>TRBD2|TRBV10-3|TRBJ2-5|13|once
CATLGLAEETQYF
TGTGCCACTTTGGGACTAGCCGAAGAGACCCAGTACTTC
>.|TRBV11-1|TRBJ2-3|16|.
CASSPRQGGARDTQYF
TGTGCCAGCAGCCCTCGCCAAGGGGGGGCTAGAGATACGCAGTATTTT
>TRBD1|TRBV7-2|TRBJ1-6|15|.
CASSSGGFRGSPLHF
TGTGCCAGCAGCTCAGGGGGCTTCAGGGGGTCACCCCTCCACTTT
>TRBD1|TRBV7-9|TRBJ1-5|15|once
CASSSTGSGNQPQHF
TGTGCCAGCAGCTCGACAGGGTCTGGCAATCAGCCCCAGCATTTT
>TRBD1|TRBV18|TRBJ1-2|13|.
CASSLDRAVGYTF
TGTGCCAGCTCACTCGACAGGGCGGTTGGCTACACCTTC
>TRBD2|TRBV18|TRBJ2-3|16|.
CASSPPVREGPDTQYF
TGTGCCAGCTCACCACCGGTGCGGGAGGGCCCCGATACGCAGTATTTT